This T cell receptor beta chain was sequenced during a study of blood T cell repertoires in COVID-19. Overall study context: From the United States, Italy and Spain came samples of acute and convalescent COVID-19. Sample material is recorded as cDNA or gDNA derived from T cells, B-cell-depleted T cells, or PBMCs.

Per the original methods: Amplification of reference gene primers was used by the study to estimate nucleated cell counts. Generated by immunoSEQ multiplex PCR, the TCRdb table keeps only in-frame clones and is missing some. The V and J calls and clone size are taken from that table; D and trimming were inferred from the DNA. This sample yields about 140,000 clones, of which 65% to 85% are seen a single time; about 1.9% belongs to the top ten. J lost 9 bases, V lost 5 bases, and 10 bases had no gene match. Per germline, CDR1 MDHEN and CDR2 SYDVKM. The CDR3 loop spans 14 amino acids. The rearrangement links TRBV28 to TRBJ1-5; 7 nucleotides line up with TRBD1. The receptor was isolated from a woman aged 55-69 years with acute or convalescent COVID-19. The source material was peripheral blood. The CDR3 region is CASSEETGSRPQHF. The DNA for the CDR3 is TGTGCCAGCAGTGAGGAGACAGGGAGTCGGCCCCAGCATTTT. Full variable domain (missing parts from reference TRBV28 and TRBJ1-5): DVKVTQSSRYLVKRTGEKVFLECVQDMDHENMFWYRQDPGLGLRLIYFSYDVKMKEKGDIPEGYSVSREKKERFSLILESASTNQTSMYLCASSEETGSRPQHFGDGTRLSIL.